The 27 T cell receptor beta chains below come from one sample, sequenced in a study of blood T cell repertoires in COVID-19. Produced via immunoSEQ multiplex PCR; TCRdb's table is partial and in-frame only. The sample lists some 260,000 clones; over 80% were seen once. Sample: PBMCs or T cells enriched from blood (not recorded which). The receptors shown here come from a young woman who had recovered from COVID-19.

The rearrangement uses TRBV7-2 and TRBJ2-2; TRBD2 matches at 12 bases. In germline, CDR1 is SGHTA, CDR2 FQGNSA. There are 15 residues in the CDR3. The ends lost 5 bases at V and 7 bases at J; junction bases unmatched: 5. Here the CDR3 DNA reads TGTGCCAGCAGCGGACAGGGACTAGCGGGCGGGGAGCTGTTTTTT. This sequence encodes CASSGQGLAGGELFF.

This rearrangement joins TRBV7-2 to TRBJ1-4; 9 nucleotides align to TRBD1. V trimming: 8 bases; J trimming: 7 bases; junction bases outside the gene matches: 8. Germline V gene lookup returns CDR1 SGHTA and CDR2 FQGNSA. This CDR3 comprises 14 residues. The CDR3, as DNA: TGTGCCAGCCCCTCACAGGGGGCGCGTGAAAAACTGTTTTTT. Translating gives CASPSQGAREKLFF. Full variable domain (outside the CDR3, taken from reference TRBV7-2 and TRBJ1-4): GAGVSQSPSNKVTEKGKDVELRCDPISGHTALYWYRQSLGQGLEFLIYFQGNSAPDKSGLPSDRFSAERTGGSVSTLTIQRTQQEDSAVYLCASPSQGAREKLFFGSGTQLSVL.

The rearrangement uses TRBV27 and TRBJ1-2; 9 bases align to TRBD1. V shed 7 bases and J 8 bases; nucleotides not matched to a gene: 8. In germline, CDR1 is MNHEY, CDR2 SMNVEV (reference sequence). CDR3 size: 13 residues. Here the CDR3 DNA reads TGTGCCAGCATCGGACAGGGGTCGAGAGGCTACACCTTC. Protein: CASIGQGSRGYTF.

The V call is TRBV6-2 or TRBV6-3, the J call TRBJ1-3, with D hard to call. Trimming took 5 bases from V and 0 from J, leaving 11 bases between them. Per the germline V gene, CDR1 is MNHEY and CDR2 is SVGEGT. This CDR3 comprises 15 residues. CDR3 protein: CASSRGMGSGNTIYF. DNA for the CDR3: TGTGCCAGCAGTCGCGGTATGGGCTCTGGAAACACCATATATTTT.

The V gene is TRBV3-1 (or the pseudogene TRBV3-2), the J gene TRBJ2-7, with a possible D match to TRBD1 (6 bases). The CDR3 covers 13 residues. Germline lookup yields CDR1 LGHDT and CDR2 YNNKEL (reference sequence). V shed 4 bases and J shed 0 bases, with 7 bases lying between them. The CDR3 spells CASSRGHSYEQYF. The CDR3 coding sequence is TGTGCCAGCAGCCGGGGACACTCCTACGAGCAGTACTTC.

The rearrangement uses TRBV5-1 and TRBJ2-1, with TRBD2 matching over 8 bases. V lost 2 bases and J lost 7; bases outside the gene matches: 8. CDR1 is SGHRS and CDR2 is YFSETQ in the germline V gene. The CDR3 has 15 residues. The chain's CDR3 is CASSFTGTRDNEQFF. CDR3 in DNA: TGCGCCAGCAGCTTCACCGGGACTAGAGATAATGAGCAGTTCTTC.

The V call is TRBV7-2, the J call TRBJ2-7; 8 bases line up with TRBD2. Unmatched junction bases numbered 10, after V lost 4 bases and J lost 8 bases. The CDR3 is 14 amino acids. From germline, CDR1 is SGHTA and CDR2 FQGNSA. CDR3 amino acids: CASSSGTRGSQQYF. The CDR3 DNA reads TGTGCCAGCAGCTCAGGGACTAGAGGTTCTCAGCAGTACTTC.

This sequence joins TRBV5-6 and TRBJ2-7; the D is unclear. The V end was cut by 4 bases, the J end by 1 base, with 12 bases between. The CDR3 extends over 14 amino acids. CDR1 is SGHDT and CDR2 is YYEEEE in the germline V gene. CDR3 coding DNA: TGTGCCAGCAGCGACCGACTCGTATCCTACGAGCAGTACTTC. Its translation is CASSDRLVSYEQYF.

V and J are TRBV5-8 and TRBJ2-5, with 7 bases that match TRBD1. The CDR3 runs to 16 residues. After removal of 3 bases from V and 2 bases from J, the junction contained 10 bases not matched to a gene. Germline CDR1 and CDR2: SGHTS and YDEGEE. The CDR3 reads CASSSILRDRQETQYF. The DNA for the CDR3 is TGTGCCAGCAGCTCCATACTTAGGGACAGACAAGAGACCCAGTACTTC.

A single count supports this clone. The J gene is TRBJ2-5, the V gene TRBV28, with 11 positions matching TRBD2. The CDR3 sequence is 16 residues long. Germline V gene lookup returns CDR1 MDHEN and CDR2 SYDVKM. The trim removed 4 bases at V and 5 bases at J, leaving 9 bases unmatched. In DNA, the CDR3 is TGTGCCAGCAGTTCCTTGCCTAGCGGGAGGATCGAGACCCAGTACTTC. Protein: CASSSLPSGRIETQYF. Variable domain in full (rest from reference TRBV28 and TRBJ2-5): DVKVTQSSRYLVKRTGEKVFLECVQDMDHENMFWYRQDPGLGLRLIYFSYDVKMKEKGDIPEGYSVSREKKERFSLILESASTNQTSMYLCASSSLPSGRIETQYFGPGTRLLVL.

This clone occurred many times. The chain combines TRBV3-1 (or the pseudogene TRBV3-2) with TRBJ2-1, with D unresolved. Germline V gene sequence: CDR1 LGHDT, CDR2 YNNKEL (reference sequence). The V and J ends lost 4 bases and 8 bases respectively, with 18 bases between them. The CDR3 loop spans 15 amino acids. CDR3 loop: CASSRMASPQYEQFF. The CDR3 coding sequence is TGTGCCAGCAGCCGCATGGCATCCCCCCAATATGAGCAGTTCTTC.

The chain carries TRBV28 and TRBJ1-5; 8 positions match TRBD1. The length of the CDR3 is 15 residues. After removal of 3 bases from V and 1 base from J, the junction contained 2 bases not matched to a gene. Looked up from germline, CDR1 is MDHEN and CDR2 is SYDVKM. This CDR3 reads CASSLRTGSNQPQHF. The CDR3 DNA is TGTGCCAGCAGTTTGCGGACAGGGAGCAATCAGCCCCAGCATTTT.

The V gene is TRBV10-3, the J gene TRBJ1-5; a weak D match, TRBD1 (5 bases). Germline lookup yields CDR1 ENHRY and CDR2 SYGVKD. Trimming pared 3 bases from V and 0 bases from J, leaving 6 bases between. The CDR3 runs to 14 residues. The CDR3 reads CAISDRDSNQPQHF. The CDR3 DNA follows: TGTGCCATCAGTGACAGGGATAGCAATCAGCCCCAGCATTTT.

V usage is TRBV5-1 and J usage is TRBJ1-2; a weak D match, TRBD1 (6 bases). Germline V gene sequence: CDR1 SGHRS, CDR2 YFSETQ. Trimming left V 0 bases short and J 2 bases short, with 8 bases between. The CDR3 covers 14 residues. The CDR3 loop reads CASSLAGQNYGYTF. DNA for the CDR3: TGCGCCAGCAGCTTGGCAGGACAGAACTATGGCTACACCTTC.

V gene TRBV5-1 combines with J gene TRBJ1-2; tentative D call: TRBD1 (5 bases). Germline values: CDR1 SGHRS, CDR2 YFSETQ. V lost 0 bases to trimming and J lost 8 bases, with 17 bases between them. The CDR3 runs to 15 residues. The CDR3 DNA follows: TGCGCCAGCAGCTTGGCCTCCAGGGCGGGAGGGGGCTACACCTTC. Protein: CASSLASRAGGGYTF.

The genes are TRBV27 and TRBJ1-2; TRBD1 matches 8 bases. V was pared by 5 bases and J by 4 bases, with 3 bases of the junction left unmatched. Germline values: CDR1 MNHEY, CDR2 SMNVEV (reference sequence). This CDR3 is built from 13 residues. The CDR3 sequence is CASSRTGPYGYTF. The CDR3 region has the DNA TGTGCCAGCAGTCGGACAGGGCCCTATGGCTACACCTTC.

This clone has just a few counts. This chain joins TRBV5-1 and TRBJ2-2; tentative D call: TRBD2 (5 bases). This CDR3 is built from 16 residues. V lost 2 bases to trimming and J lost 6 bases, with 17 bases between them. Germline assignment: CDR1 SGHRS and CDR2 YFSETQ. CDR3 loop: CASSFWKEAGAGELFF. In DNA, the CDR3 is TGCGCCAGCAGCTTTTGGAAGGAGGCGGGTGCCGGGGAGCTGTTTTTT.

The V gene is TRBV11-2, the J gene TRBJ1-6, with D uncertain. The V gene lost 3 bases and the J gene lost 0 bases, with 15 bases spanning the gap. The CDR3 spans 18 residues. The germline CDR1 and CDR2 sequences are SGHAT and FQNNGV. DNA of the CDR3: TGTGCCAGCAGCTTTCGTAACCAACACAGCTCCTATAATTCACCCCTCCACTTT. The encoded protein is CASSFRNQHSSYNSPLHF.

The chain carries TRBV6-5 and TRBJ1-5; 7 bases line up with TRBD1. Germline lookup yields CDR1 MNHEY and CDR2 SVGAGI. V dropped 2 bases and J dropped 2; count of bases not matched to a gene: 3. The CDR3 totals 15 residues. CDR3 nucleotides: TGTGCCAGCAGTTACATAGGGGGCGGCAATCAGCCCCAGCATTTT. Its translation: CASSYIGGGNQPQHF.

This clone turned up a few times. The chain joins TRBV11-2 to TRBJ1-1; 8 bases map to TRBD1. Germline CDR1 is SGHAT and CDR2 is FQNNGV. CDR3 length equals 14 residues. V shed 8 bases, J shed 0 bases, and the junction held 5 bases outside the gene matches. Written as DNA, the CDR3 is TGTGCCAGCGGCAGGACAGGGCTGAACACTGAAGCTTTCTTT. Translation gives CASGRTGLNTEAFF.

The chain employs TRBV4-1 and TRBJ2-3, with D unresolved. Germline assignment: CDR1 MGHRA and CDR2 YSYEKL. This CDR3 spans 17 amino acids. Trimming removed 3 bases from V and 0 bases from J, with 16 bases in between. The CDR3 nucleotides read TGCGCCAGCAGCCACTACGGGTCCCGCATTAGCACAGATACGCAGTATTTT. This sequence encodes CASSHYGSRISTDTQYF.

V is TRBV3-1 (or the pseudogene TRBV3-2) and J is TRBJ2-2, with a possible D match to TRBD2 (7 bases). CDR1 is LGHDT and CDR2 is YNNKEL in the germline V gene (reference sequence). There are 17 residues in the CDR3. Trimming took off 1 base at V and 6 bases at J, with 18 bases between the two ends. The CDR3 DNA follows: TGTGCCAGCAGCCAAGCGGGGGGCAGGTATAGCGCCGGGGAGCTGTTTTTT. Protein sequence: CASSQAGGRYSAGELFF.

This chain connects TRBV10-1 to TRBJ2-3, with 11 bases aligning to TRBD2. With V trimmed by 3 bases and J by 2 bases, 4 bases remained unmatched. CDR3 length equals 16 residues. Germline V CDR1 and CDR2: WNHNN, SYGVQD (reference sequence). The DNA of the CDR3 is TGCGCCAGCAGTGACATACTAGCGGGAGCCACAGATACGCAGTATTTT. It is translated as CASSDILAGATDTQYF.

The chain recombines TRBV11-1 with TRBJ2-5; possible D gene TRBD1, 5 bases. Germline-derived CDR1 and CDR2 are SGHAT and FQDESV (reference sequence). The ends were cut back, 3 bases at V and 4 bases at J, with 12 bases in the middle. The CDR3 has 14 amino acids. CDR3 coding DNA: TGTGCCAGCAGCTTGCCTGACAGTGGAGAGACCCAGTACTTC. Protein product: CASSLPDSGETQYF. Drawing the rest from reference TRBV11-1 and TRBJ2-5, the complete variable domain is EAEVAQSPRYKITEKSQAVAFWCDPISGHATLYWYRQILGQGPELLVQFQDESVVDDSQLPKDRFSAERLKGVDSTLKIQPAELGDSAMYLCASSLPDSGETQYFGPGTRLLVL.

The chain uses TRBV7-8 and TRBJ1-1, with D hard to call. V lost 4 bases and J 0 bases, leaving 12 bases between the germline ends. Germline CDR1 SGHVS, CDR2 FQNEAQ. This CDR3 contains 15 residues. CDR3 in DNA: TGTGCCAGCAGCTACCGGGGAACCATGAACACTGAAGCTTTCTTT. This codes for CASSYRGTMNTEAFF.

The chain combines TRBV14 with TRBJ2-1; 10 bases match TRBD1. Unmatched junction bases numbered 2, after V lost 1 base and J lost 5 bases. This CDR3 is 15 amino acids long. The germline CDR1 and CDR2 sequences are SGHDN and FVKESK. In nucleotides, the CDR3 is TGTGCCAGCAGCCAAGGGACAGGGGGTCACAATGAGCAGTTCTTC. It encodes CASSQGTGGHNEQFF.

The CDR3 here is CASSQEGAGPSLVGGYTF. In DNA form, the CDR3 reads TGCGCCAGCAGCCAAGAGGGTGCAGGGCCCTCCCTAGTCGGGGGCTACACCTTC. The rearrangement joins TRBV4-3 to TRBJ1-2; D is possibly TRBD1 (5 bases). The CDR3 length is 18 residues. CDR1 and CDR2 (germline): LGHNA, YSLEER. Between the trimmed V and J ends, which lost 0 bases and 8 bases, there was a span of 25 bases.